A selection of T cell receptor beta chains follows, all from one sample in a study of human T cells and chemical hapten exposure. TCRdb recomputed calls from the RACE reads with MiXCR, one row per CDR3 protein. Altogether fewer than 150,000 distinct CDR3 sequences are present, approximately 12% being singletons, with the ten largest covering around 1.4%. The sample here was whole blood, taken in connection with sensitization to the hapten diphenylcyclopropenone (DPC). The origin of the receptors is a woman between 45 and 60 years old with alopecia areata. Some clones in this sample may be carry-over from other donors' samples. Each CDR3 is given with its conserved first and last residue. Each record gives: CDR3 protein, CDR3 DNA, clone size, J gene, D gene, V gene. D genes are given only for firm matches. For some rows the clone size is stated as once, few or many, or as a class when expanded; others skip it.

CSVIQGPNQPQHF | TGCAGCGTGATACAGGGGCCCAATCAGCCCCAGCATTTT | many | TRBJ1-5 | TRBD1 | TRBV29-1
CASSRQAGGPYEQYF | TGTGCCAGCAGCCGTCAGGCGGGAGGGCCCTACGAGCAGTACTTC | few | TRBJ2-7 | TRBD2 | TRBV14
CASKLGGGPGELFF | TGTGCCAGCAAACTCGGCGGGGGACCCGGGGAGCTGTTTTTT | - | TRBJ2-2 | TRBD2 | TRBV6-5
CSAFRLSWDKNIQYF | TGCAGTGCTTTTCGACTCTCGTGGGACAAAAACATTCAGTACTTC | many | TRBJ2-4 | - | TRBV20-1
CASSPETSRLQETQYF | TGTGCCAGCAGCCCAGAGACTAGCAGACTACAAGAGACCCAGTACTTC | few | TRBJ2-5 | TRBD2 | TRBV7-6
CSARDPMGSNQPQHF | TGCAGTGCTAGAGACCCAATGGGGAGCAATCAGCCCCAGCATTTT | many | TRBJ1-5 | - | TRBV20-1
CASSSTGTPYNEQFF | TGTGCCAGCAGTTCGACCGGGACACCCTACAATGAGCAGTTCTTC | few | TRBJ2-1 | - | TRBV6-2/TRBV6-3
CASSPMGMEQFF | TGTGCCAGCTCACCAATGGGAATGGAGCAGTTCTTC | - | TRBJ2-1 | - | TRBV18
CSAKTVDGLGYTF | TGCAGTGCTAAGACCGTCGACGGGCTAGGCTACACCTTC | - | TRBJ1-2 | - | TRBV20-1
CASSWGLQAALNEKLFF | TGTGCCAGCAGCTGGGGGCTACAGGCCGCCCTTAATGAAAAACTGTTTTTT | - | TRBJ1-4 | - | TRBV12-3/TRBV12-4
CASSDQETQYF | TGTGCCAGCTCAGACCAAGAGACCCAGTACTTC | many | TRBJ2-5 | - | TRBV18
CASSYSGTLPGELFF | TGTGCCAGCAGTTACTCCGGGACCCTGCCCGGGGAGCTGTTTTTT | - | TRBJ2-2 | - | TRBV6-5
CSVGPSGGTGELFF | TGCAGCGTGGGCCCTAGCGGGGGCACCGGGGAGCTGTTTTTT | few | TRBJ2-2 | TRBD2 | TRBV29-1
CASSPRVYSDTEAFF | TGTGCCAGCAGTCCGAGGGTTTACTCGGACACTGAAGCTTTCTTT | - | TRBJ1-1 | - | TRBV2
CASSIDKNRQFHNEQFF | TGTGCCAGTAGTATAGATAAAAACAGGCAGTTCCACAATGAGCAGTTCTTC | many | TRBJ2-1 | - | TRBV19
CSVGLRASTDTQYF | TGCAGCGTCGGGTTGAGGGCTAGCACAGATACGCAGTATTTT | few | TRBJ2-3 | - | TRBV29-1
CASSTAGVGYTF | TGTGCCAGTAGCACGGCAGGGGTCGGCTACACCTTC | - | TRBJ1-2 | - | TRBV19
CASIRGGRPEETQYF | TGTGCCAGCATCCGGGGCGGGAGGCCAGAAGAGACCCAGTACTTC | few | TRBJ2-5 | TRBD2 | TRBV6-6
CSVLPGAETQYF | TGCAGCGTCCTTCCGGGTGCGGAGACCCAGTACTTC | few | TRBJ2-5 | - | TRBV29-1
CAISESGSNYGYTF | TGTGCCATCAGTGAGTCGGGCTCTAACTATGGCTACACCTTC | - | TRBJ1-2 | - | TRBV10-3
CSAMGNSGSNYEQYF | TGCAGTGCCATGGGGAATAGCGGGTCTAACTACGAGCAGTACTTC | - | TRBJ2-7 | TRBD2 | TRBV20-1
CASLGQKETQYF | TGTGCCAGCCTGGGACAGAAAGAGACCCAGTACTTC | - | TRBJ2-5 | TRBD1 | TRBV27
CASSRTSGRAKSSYNEQFF | TGTGCCAGCAGCCGGACTAGCGGGAGGGCCAAGAGCTCCTACAATGAGCAGTTCTTC | many | TRBJ2-1 | TRBD2 | TRBV7-3
CASSYSSVGTPGAFF | TGTGCCAGCAGTTACTCGTCCGTGGGGACCCCGGGGGCTTTCTTT | many | TRBJ1-1 | - | TRBV6-5
CASRPTSGRSGELFF | TGTGCCAGCAGACCCACTAGCGGGAGGTCCGGGGAGCTGTTTTTT | few | TRBJ2-2 | TRBD2 | TRBV3-1
CASSIAGGRYEQYF | TGTGCCAGCAGCATTGCTGGGGGGCGCTACGAGCAGTACTTC | - | TRBJ2-7 | - | TRBV3-1
CASSYLASGRPGELFF | TGTGCCAGCAGTTACCTGGCTAGCGGGAGACCCGGGGAGCTGTTTTTT | many | TRBJ2-2 | TRBD2 | TRBV6-5
CASSSVGTGKPQHF | TGTGCCAGCAGTAGTGTAGGGACAGGGAAGCCCCAGCATTTT | many | TRBJ1-5 | TRBD1 | TRBV7-2
CASSPEGVEAFF | TGCGCCAGCAGCCCCGAAGGGGTTGAAGCTTTCTTT | many | TRBJ1-1 | - | TRBV5-1
CASSLGVSGSINEQFF | TGTGCCAGCAGCTTAGGTGTTAGCGGGAGTATAAATGAGCAGTTCTTC | - | TRBJ2-1 | TRBD2 | TRBV7-6
CASSKALASSYEQYF | TGTGCCAGCAGCAAAGCGCTGGCCAGCTCCTACGAGCAGTACTTC | many | TRBJ2-7 | - | TRBV21-1
CASRDSLTDTQYF | TGCGCCAGCCGGGACAGTCTCACAGATACGCAGTATTTT | few | TRBJ2-3 | TRBD1 | TRBV10-2
CASSPLGLAGMAGANVLTF | TGTGCCAGCAGCCCCCTGGGGTTGGCAGGGATGGCTGGGGCCAACGTCCTGACTTTC | - | TRBJ2-6 | - | TRBV4-2
CSASPGLEGNIQYF | TGCAGCGCCTCCCCAGGGCTGGAGGGAAACATTCAGTACTTC | - | TRBJ2-4 | - | TRBV29-1
CASSLSGGHEQYF | TGTGCCAGCTCACTCTCAGGGGGCCACGAGCAGTACTTC | - | TRBJ2-7 | TRBD1 | TRBV18
CASNRQGEGEKLFF | TGTGCCAGTAACCGACAGGGCGAAGGTGAAAAACTGTTTTTT | - | TRBJ1-4 | TRBD1 | TRBV19
CSGLGTAASEQYF | TGCAGCGGACTTGGGACAGCGGCCTCCGAGCAGTACTTC | - | TRBJ2-7 | TRBD1 | TRBV29-1
CASSSGGGWNEQFF | TGTGCCAGTAGTAGTGGAGGGGGCTGGAATGAGCAGTTCTTC | few | TRBJ2-1 | - | TRBV19
CSASARQGVDEQYF | TGCAGTGCTAGCGCGAGGCAGGGGGTCGACGAGCAGTACTTC | few | TRBJ2-7 | TRBD1 | TRBV20-1
CASSLELAGGYEQYF | TGCGCCAGCAGCTTGGAACTAGCGGGAGGATACGAGCAGTACTTC | - | TRBJ2-7 | TRBD2 | TRBV5-1
CATSVTAGGLGDEQFF | TGTGCCACCAGTGTGACTGCGGGAGGGCTCGGGGATGAGCAGTTCTTC | many | TRBJ2-1 | TRBD2 | TRBV24-1
CASSSTGTATYEQYF | TGTGCCAGCAGTTCAACCGGGACAGCCACCTACGAGCAGTACTTC | many | TRBJ2-7 | TRBD1 | TRBV28
CASSSVGGVNQETQYF | TGCGCCAGCAGCAGCGTAGGAGGGGTAAACCAAGAGACCCAGTACTTC | few | TRBJ2-5 | - | TRBV5-1
CASSLEAKGNYGYTF | TGCGCCAGCAGCTTGGAGGCCAAGGGAAACTATGGCTACACCTTC | - | TRBJ1-2 | - | TRBV5-1
CASSVGTGEGTDTQYF | TGTGCCAGTAGTGTCGGGACAGGGGAAGGGACAGATACGCAGTATTTT | many | TRBJ2-3 | TRBD1 | TRBV19
CASSLQGVGNQETQYF | TGTGCCAGCAGTTTACAGGGAGTTGGTAACCAAGAGACCCAGTACTTC | many | TRBJ2-5 | - | TRBV28
CSVGSAGGSYNEQFF | TGCAGCGTTGGGTCAGCGGGAGGCTCCTACAATGAGCAGTTCTTC | few | TRBJ2-1 | TRBD2 | TRBV29-1
CSVGRADNEQFF | TGCAGCGTTGGGCGGGCTGACAATGAGCAGTTCTTC | - | TRBJ2-1 | - | TRBV29-1
CASSQIGLGVRGYTF | TGTGCCAGCAGCCAGATCGGTCTGGGGGTGAGAGGCTACACCTTC | - | TRBJ1-2 | - | TRBV3-1
CASSYGLRASTDTQYF | TGTGCCAGCAGTTACGGGCTGCGGGCTAGCACAGATACGCAGTATTTT | few | TRBJ2-3 | - | TRBV6-2/TRBV6-3
CSARDSASGTLNEQFF | TGCAGTGCTAGAGATTCGGCTAGCGGGACCCTCAATGAGCAGTTCTTC | - | TRBJ2-1 | TRBD2 | TRBV20-1
CASSDAPVYEQYF | TGTGCCAGCAGTGATGCGCCAGTCTACGAGCAGTACTTC | many | TRBJ2-7 | - | TRBV2
CASSRDGGANVLTF | TGTGCCAGCAGTAGGGATGGCGGGGCCAACGTCCTGACTTTC | few | TRBJ2-6 | - | TRBV2